A single sample is the source of the 23 T cell receptor beta chains below, sequenced in a study of blood T cell repertoires in COVID-19. Sequenced by immunoSEQ multiplex PCR; TCRdb stores in-frame clones only, minus some. The top ten clones hold 8.1% of a sample with 150,000 to 200,000 clones, more than 60% of them seen once. The sequenced sample was peripheral blood. These receptor sequences come from a man aged 55 to 69 with acute or convalescent COVID-19.

The chain has TRBV6-5 and TRBJ1-2; the match to TRBD1 covers 7 bases. V trimming: 0 bases; J trimming: 2 bases; junction bases outside the gene matches: 3. Germline CDR1 and CDR2: MNHEY and SVGAGI. This CDR3 contains 15 residues. The CDR3 DNA is TGTGCCAGCAGTTACTCGGAGACAGGGAACTATGGCTACACCTTC. It is translated as CASSYSETGNYGYTF.

This chain's CDR3 is CAISEIDEQYF. The CDR3 DNA reads as TGTGCCATCAGTGAAATCGACGAGCAGTACTTC. The chain joins TRBV10-3 to TRBJ2-7; D is undetermined. V was trimmed by 3 bases and J by 5 bases, leaving 5 bases between them. The CDR3 spans 11 residues. The germline V gene encodes CDR1 ENHRY and CDR2 SYGVKD.

The chain has TRBV9 and TRBJ1-2; TRBD1 aligns across 10 bases. Germline lookup yields CDR1 SGDLS and CDR2 YYNGEE. CDR3 size: 15 residues. Unmatched junction bases numbered 2, after V lost 0 bases and J lost 3 bases. The CDR3 protein is CASSVGDRGYYGYTF. The CDR3, as DNA: TGTGCCAGCAGCGTAGGGGACAGGGGTTACTATGGCTACACCTTC. Drawing the rest from reference TRBV9 and TRBJ1-2, the complete variable domain is DSGVTQTPKHLITATGQRVTLRCSPRSGDLSVYWYQQSLDQGLQFLIQYYNGEERAKGNILERFSAQQFPDLHSELNLSSLELGDSALYFCASSVGDRGYYGYTFGSGTRLTVV.

This clone was recorded at least ten times. The chain combines TRBV4-1 with TRBJ2-7; D possibly corresponds to TRBD2 (5 bases). The CDR3 sequence is 13 residues long. Trimming stripped 2 bases from V and 3 bases from J, with 8 bases between. The germline gives CDR1 MGHRA, CDR2 YSYEKL. CDR3 in DNA: TGCGCCAGCAGCCAAACCGGGGACTACGAGCAGTACTTC. This codes for CASSQTGDYEQYF.

The chain joins TRBV14 to TRBJ2-5; 7 bases map to TRBD1. Germline V lookup: CDR1 SGHDN, CDR2 FVKESK. This CDR3 is built from 11 residues. V trimming: 4 bases; J trimming: 8 bases; junction bases outside the gene matches: 1. CDR3 sequence: CASSRQGTQYF. CDR3 DNA sequence: TGTGCCAGCAGCCGACAGGGAACCCAGTACTTC.

This chain uses TRBV7-2 with TRBJ2-4; weak D call: TRBD1 (6 bases). Germline-derived CDR1 and CDR2 are SGHTA and FQGNSA. Trimming removed 1 base from V and 0 bases from J, with 13 bases in between. The CDR3 contains 17 residues. CDR3 region: CASSLEFGGLAKNIQYF. The CDR3 bases are TGTGCCAGCAGCTTAGAGTTTGGGGGCCTAGCCAAAAACATTCAGTACTTC.

The chain is built from TRBV3-1 (or the pseudogene TRBV3-2) and TRBJ1-1, with D possibly TRBD1 on 5 matching bases. This CDR3 is 13 amino acids long. Germline V gene lookup returns CDR1 LGHDT and CDR2 YNNKEL (reference sequence). The V and J ends lost 2 bases and 7 bases respectively, with 11 bases between them. CDR3 DNA sequence: TGTGCCAGCAGCCAAACGGGGGGAATTGAAGCTTTCTTT. Its protein is CASSQTGGIEAFF.

Remarks on this clone: Other DNA sequences within the sample encode an identical CDR3. The V call is TRBV9, the J call TRBJ2-7; D may be TRBD2 (5 bases). V was shortened by 3 bases and J by 0 bases, with 10 bases between the two germline ends. The CDR3 length is 14 residues. Germline CDR1 SGDLS, CDR2 YYNGEE. The CDR3 DNA sequence: TGTGCCAGCAGCGACCGGGATAGCTCCTACGAGCAGTACTTC. Protein sequence: CASSDRDSSYEQYF.

The table lists this clone with a count of one. The chain carries TRBV30 and TRBJ1-2; a possible D gene is TRBD1 (6 bases). From germline, CDR1 is GTSNPN and CDR2 SVGIG (reference sequence). This CDR3 contains 13 residues. Trimming stripped 0 bases from V and 8 bases from J, with 13 bases between. CDR3 sequence: CAWSVNREWGYTF. The CDR3 DNA reads as TGTGCCTGGAGTGTGAACAGGGAGTGGGGCTACACCTTC. Looking up the rest from reference TRBV30 and TRBJ1-2 gives the full variable domain: SQTIHQWPATLVQPVGSPLSLECTVEGTSNPNLYWYRQAAGRGLQLLFYSVGIGQISSEVPQNLSASRPQDRQFILSSKKLLLSDSGFYLCAWSVNREWGYTFGSGTRLTVV.

The rearrangement links TRBV3-1 (or the pseudogene TRBV3-2) to TRBJ1-6, with D perhaps TRBD1 (6 bases). Germline V gene sequence: CDR1 LGHDT, CDR2 YNNKEL (reference sequence). The CDR3 extends over 17 amino acids. V shed 0 bases and J shed 7 bases, with 16 bases lying between them. CDR3 DNA sequence: TGTGCCAGCAGCCAAGAATTTGGGGGCCTCCGGAATTCACCCCTCCACTTT. Translating gives CASSQEFGGLRNSPLHF.

For this clone: One end of the junction fails to match germline, which may point to a read error. This chain connects TRBV5-1 to TRBJ2-5; TRBD1 might be the D (6 bases). The CDR3 contains 16 residues. Looked up from germline, CDR1 is SGHRS and CDR2 is YFSETQ. The CDR3 nucleotides are TGCGCCAGCAGCTTGGGGACACAGGGTGTACAAGGGACCCAGTACTTC. It specifies CASSLGTQGVQGTQYF.

This rearrangement joins TRBV7-3 to TRBJ2-2; TRBD1 is a possible D gene (6 bases). The ends were cut back, 5 bases at V and 2 bases at J, with 9 bases in the middle. The CDR3 totals 14 residues. The germline gives CDR1 SGHTA, CDR2 FQGTGA. CDR3: CASSIQGNTGELFF. The CDR3 DNA is TGTGCCAGCAGCATACAGGGTAACACCGGGGAGCTGTTTTTT.

The chain employs TRBV2 and TRBJ1-4; D call uncertain. This CDR3 region has 14 residues. Trimming pared 2 bases from V and 8 bases from J, leaving 12 bases between. The germline gives CDR1 SNHLY, CDR2 FYNNEI. CDR3 loop: CASSESTVGEKLFF. In DNA form, the CDR3 reads TGTGCCAGCAGTGAAAGTACAGTTGGGGAAAAACTGTTTTTT.

This chain's CDR3 is CASSPQGGNQPQHF. The CDR3 nucleotides read TGTGCCAGCTCACCGCAGGGTGGCAATCAGCCCCAGCATTTT. This chain uses TRBV18 with TRBJ1-5; possible D gene TRBD1, 5 bases. V dropped 3 bases and J dropped 2 bases, with 8 bases sitting between them. The CDR3 loop spans 14 amino acids. Germline V gene sequence: CDR1 KGHSH, CDR2 LQKENI.

The V call is TRBV3-1 (or the pseudogene TRBV3-2), the J call TRBJ1-5; no reliable D call. CDR1 and CDR2 from the germline V gene are LGHDT and YNNKEL (reference sequence). This CDR3 is 15 amino acids long. The V end was cut by 1 base, the J end by 2 bases, with 9 bases between. The CDR3 region has the DNA TGTGCCAGCAGCCAAGGGCGGGGAGGCAATCAGCCCCAGCATTTT. This encodes CASSQGRGGNQPQHF.

The chain employs TRBV5-5 and TRBJ1-2; 9 nucleotides match TRBD1. With V trimmed by 0 bases and J by 3 bases, 3 bases remained unmatched. This CDR3 has 15 amino acids. Germline CDR1 SGHKS, CDR2 YYEKEE (reference sequence). The CDR3 loop reads CASSLGGTGYYGYTF. The DNA for the CDR3 is TGTGCCAGCAGCTTGGGAGGGACAGGGTACTATGGCTACACCTTC.

The rearrangement links TRBV19 to TRBJ1-1; D is perhaps TRBD1 (5 bases). CDR1 is LNHDA and CDR2 is SQIVND in the germline V gene (reference sequence). This CDR3 comprises 15 residues. Trimming removed 3 bases from V and 0 bases from J, with 11 bases in between. The CDR3 nucleotides are TGTGCCAGTAGTATGGGGGGTAATGTGAACACTGAAGCTTTCTTT. Amino acid sequence: CASSMGGNVNTEAFF.

The chain recombines TRBV30 with TRBJ1-4, with D perhaps TRBD1 (6 bases). Deletions cut 1 base from V and 0 bases from J, with 6 bases between. Germline V gene sequence: CDR1 GTSNPN, CDR2 SVGIG (reference sequence). This CDR3 comprises 14 residues. The CDR3 DNA sequence: TGTGCCTGGAGTGGGGACACAACTAATGAAAAACTGTTTTTT. It specifies CAWSGDTTNEKLFF.

The V and J genes are TRBV15 and TRBJ2-7; 9 nucleotides align to TRBD1. This CDR3 region has 17 residues. Germline trimming cut 5 bases from V and 5 bases from J; bases unmatched to any gene: 16. CDR1 and CDR2 (germline): LNHNV, YYDKDF (reference sequence). CDR3 sequence (DNA): TGTGCCACCAGCCCCCGTTCTAGGACAGGGGACCCGAACGAGCAGTACTTC. Residues: CATSPRSRTGDPNEQYF. Using reference TRBV15 and TRBJ2-7 for the parts outside the CDR3, the full variable domain is DAMVIQNPRYQVTQFGKPVTLSCSQTLNHNVMYWYQQKSSQAPKLLFHYYDKDFNNEADTPDNFQSRRPNTSFCFLDIRSPGLGDTAMYLCATSPRSRTGDPNEQYFGPGTRLTVT.

The chain carries TRBV15 and TRBJ2-2, with 7 nucleotides matching TRBD1. CDR1 is LNHNV and CDR2 is YYDKDF in the germline V gene (reference sequence). With V trimmed by 0 bases and J by 5 bases, 3 bases remained unmatched. CDR3 length equals 15 residues. For the CDR3, the DNA is TGTGCCACCAGCAGAGACAGGGGGTTAACCGGGGAGCTGTTTTTT. Translating gives CATSRDRGLTGELFF.

This chain connects TRBV6-5 to TRBJ2-7, with D tentatively TRBD2 (6 bases). V shed 7 bases and J shed 2 bases, with 15 bases lying between them. This CDR3 has 14 amino acids. Germline V lookup: CDR1 MNHEY, CDR2 SVGAGI. The CDR3 loop is CASTFGGGTYEQYF. CDR3 sequence (DNA): TGTGCCAGCACTTTCGGTGGGGGGACCTACGAGCAGTACTTC.

On this clone: This CDR3 is also generated by other DNA sequences in the sample. The chain links TRBV19 to TRBJ1-3; TRBD1 might be the D (6 bases). The germline V gene has CDR1 LNHDA and CDR2 SQIVND (reference sequence). The CDR3 is 15 residues long. The V gene lost 4 bases and the J gene lost 0 bases, with 10 bases spanning the gap. The CDR3 DNA reads TGTGCCAGTAGTACAACAGGGTCCTCTGGAAACACCATATATTTT. It specifies CASSTTGSSGNTIYF.

The rearrangement uses TRBV3-1 (or the pseudogene TRBV3-2) and TRBJ2-1; 7 positions match TRBD1. V trimming: 2 bases; J trimming: 7 bases; junction bases outside the gene matches: 8. Germline CDR1 reads LGHDT; CDR2 reads YNNKEL (reference sequence). The CDR3 loop spans 15 amino acids. The CDR3 coding sequence is TGTGCCAGCAGCCAATCAGAGGGGGCCAGAAATGAGCAGTTCTTC. Protein product: CASSQSEGARNEQFF.